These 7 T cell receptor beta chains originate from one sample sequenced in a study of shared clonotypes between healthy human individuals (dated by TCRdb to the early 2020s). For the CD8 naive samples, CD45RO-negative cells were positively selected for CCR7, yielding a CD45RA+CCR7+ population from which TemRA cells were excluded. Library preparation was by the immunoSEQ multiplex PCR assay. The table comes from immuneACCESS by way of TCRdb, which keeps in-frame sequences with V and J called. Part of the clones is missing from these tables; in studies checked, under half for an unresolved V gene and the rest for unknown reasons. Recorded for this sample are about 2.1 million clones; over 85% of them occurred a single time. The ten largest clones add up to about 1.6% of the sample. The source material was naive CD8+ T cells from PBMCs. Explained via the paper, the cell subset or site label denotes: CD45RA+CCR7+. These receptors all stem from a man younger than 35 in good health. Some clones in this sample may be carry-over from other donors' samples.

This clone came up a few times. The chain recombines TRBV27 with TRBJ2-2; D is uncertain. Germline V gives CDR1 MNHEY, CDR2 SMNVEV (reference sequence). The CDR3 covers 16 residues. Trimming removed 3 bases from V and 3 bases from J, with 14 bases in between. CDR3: CASSFGPGRHTGELFF. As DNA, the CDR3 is TGTGCCAGCAGTTTTGGCCCGGGTCGGCACACCGGGGAGCTGTTTTTT.

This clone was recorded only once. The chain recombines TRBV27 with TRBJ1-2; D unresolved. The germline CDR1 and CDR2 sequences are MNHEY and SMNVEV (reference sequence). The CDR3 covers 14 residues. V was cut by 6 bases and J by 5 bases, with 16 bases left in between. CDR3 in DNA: TGTGCCAGCAGGGAGGAGACAAACCCGTATGGCTACACCTTC. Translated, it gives CASREETNPYGYTF.

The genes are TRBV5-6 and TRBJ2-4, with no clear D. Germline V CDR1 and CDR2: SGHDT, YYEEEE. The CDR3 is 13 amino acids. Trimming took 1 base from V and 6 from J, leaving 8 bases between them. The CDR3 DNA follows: TGTGCCAGCAGCTTGTCAGTGGGAAACATTCAGTACTTC. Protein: CASSLSVGNIQYF.

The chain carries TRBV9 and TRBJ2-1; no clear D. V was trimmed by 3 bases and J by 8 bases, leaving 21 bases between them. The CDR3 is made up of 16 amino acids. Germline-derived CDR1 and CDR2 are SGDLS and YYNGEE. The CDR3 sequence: CASSGDQSVRIDEQFF. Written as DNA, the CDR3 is TGTGCCAGCAGCGGAGATCAGTCGGTCCGCATCGATGAGCAGTTCTTC.

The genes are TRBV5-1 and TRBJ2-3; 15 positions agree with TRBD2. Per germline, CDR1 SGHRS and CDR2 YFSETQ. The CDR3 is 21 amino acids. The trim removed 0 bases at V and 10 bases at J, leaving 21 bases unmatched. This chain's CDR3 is CASSLARKPHGLAGGHGAQYF. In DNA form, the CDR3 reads TGCGCCAGCAGCTTGGCACGGAAACCCCACGGACTAGCGGGAGGGCACGGGGCGCAGTATTTT.

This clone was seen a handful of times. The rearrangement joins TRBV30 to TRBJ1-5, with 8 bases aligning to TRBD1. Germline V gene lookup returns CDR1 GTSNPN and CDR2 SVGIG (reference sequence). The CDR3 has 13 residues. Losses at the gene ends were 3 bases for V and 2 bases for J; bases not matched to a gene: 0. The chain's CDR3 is CAWRDRGNQPQHF. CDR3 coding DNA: TGTGCCTGGAGGGACAGGGGCAATCAGCCCCAGCATTTT.

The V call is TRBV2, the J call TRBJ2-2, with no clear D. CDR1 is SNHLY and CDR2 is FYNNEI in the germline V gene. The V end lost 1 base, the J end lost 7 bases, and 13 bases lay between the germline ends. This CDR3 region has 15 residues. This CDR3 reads CASSEVASMSGELFF. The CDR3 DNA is TGTGCCAGCAGTGAAGTGGCTAGTATGAGCGGGGAGCTGTTTTTT. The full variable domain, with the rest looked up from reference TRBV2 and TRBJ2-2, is EPEVTQTPSHQVTQMGQEVILRCVPISNHLYFYWYRQILGQKVEFLVSFYNNEISEKSEIFDDQFSVERPDGSNFTLKIRSTKLEDSAMYFCASSEVASMSGELFFGEGSRLTVL.